What follows are 32 T cell receptor beta chains derived from one specimen sequenced in a study of T cell changes during pregnancy in multiple sclerosis (dated by TCRdb to the late 2010s). The library was made by the immunoSEQ multiplex PCR assay. Held by TCRdb, this immuneACCESS table contains in-frame sequences only and omits some clones. Under half of the omission traces to an unresolved V gene where checked; the cause of the rest is unknown. This sample has tens of thousands of clones in its table, and just under 95% of those were observed once. 0.35% to 0.45% of the sample comes from the top ten. The starting material was CD4+ T cells from peripheral blood mononuclear cells, obtained before pregnancy. The source is a female donor with multiple sclerosis, enrolled in a pregnancy study.

The rearrangement links TRBV9 to TRBJ2-7; a weak D match, TRBD2 (6 bases). The CDR3 is 14 amino acids. Between the trimmed V and J ends, which lost 3 bases and 7 bases, there was a span of 17 bases. Germline V gives CDR1 SGDLS, CDR2 YYNGEE. Here the CDR3 reads CASSAEWGVREQYF. Here the CDR3 DNA reads TGTGCCAGCAGCGCCGAGTGGGGGGTCAGGGAGCAGTACTTC.

The rearrangement uses TRBV6-6 and TRBJ1-2, with a possible D match to TRBD1 (6 bases). Germline CDR1 reads MNHNY; CDR2 reads SVGAGI (reference sequence). This CDR3 has 12 residues. V was pared by 2 bases and J by 14 bases, with 15 bases between. The CDR3 DNA sequence: TGTGCCAGCAGTTACCAGACAGGTTCCTCGACCTTC. Its translation: CASSYQTGSSTF.

The DNA of the CDR3 is TGTGCCAGAACCCTGACTAGCGGGACTATGAGAGATACGCAGTATTTT. Amino acids: CARTLTSGTMRDTQYF. The gene calls are TRBV2 and TRBJ2-3; 11 positions agree with TRBD2. V shed 9 bases and J 5 bases; nucleotides not matched to a gene: 13. Germline values: CDR1 SNHLY, CDR2 FYNNEI. The CDR3 is 16 residues long.

The rearrangement uses TRBV10-3 and TRBJ1-1; D possibly corresponds to TRBD1 (6 bases). The CDR3 contains 15 residues. Germline V lookup: CDR1 ENHRY, CDR2 SYGVKD. V was pared by 6 bases and J by 2 bases, with 16 bases between. CDR3 nucleotide sequence: TGTGCCATCAGCGCTGACCGGACAGTTAACACTGAAGCTTTCTTT. Its translation: CAISADRTVNTEAFF.

Here the CDR3 DNA reads TGTGCCAGCAGCTTGGTACGGGAGGGCTTGAATGAGCAGTTCTTC. The encoded protein is CASSLVREGLNEQFF. The chain couples TRBV11-2 to TRBJ2-1, with 8 bases lining up with TRBD2. The CDR3 has 15 amino acids. V lost 3 bases to trimming and J lost 7 bases; unmatched junction nucleotides: 8. Germline V gene sequence: CDR1 SGHAT, CDR2 FQNNGV.

This clone was seen just once. The J gene is TRBJ2-2, the V gene TRBV7-6; TRBD2 aligns across 12 bases. Germline assignment: CDR1 SGHVS and CDR2 FNYEAQ. The V and J ends lost 4 bases and 8 bases, in that order; junction bases with no gene match: 8. There are 16 residues in the CDR3. The CDR3 sequence is CASSSLAGGPSGELFF. The CDR3 DNA sequence: TGTGCCAGCAGCTCTCTAGCGGGAGGGCCCTCGGGGGAGCTGTTTTTT.

Worth noting for this clone: The junction and the germline gene differ at one end; a read error may be behind it. The chain is built from TRBV7-7 and TRBJ2-5; the D gene is possibly TRBD2 (6 bases). The CDR3 runs to 14 residues. CDR1 and CDR2 from the germline V gene are SSHAT and FNYEAQ (reference sequence). The CDR3: CASSPGGNIKTQYF. Here the CDR3 DNA reads TGTGCTAGCAGCCCTGGAGGGAATATTAAGACCCAGTACTTC.

J is TRBJ2-1 and V is TRBV7-6; 10 bases fit TRBD2. The CDR3 is 15 residues long. Trimming cost V 3 bases and J 7 bases; bases outside gene matches: 6. Germline V gene sequence: CDR1 SGHVS, CDR2 FNYEAQ. The CDR3 reads CASSFTWTSGNEQFF. DNA for the CDR3: TGTGCCAGCAGCTTCACCTGGACTAGCGGTAATGAGCAGTTCTTC.

This chain links TRBV7-2 with TRBJ2-7; D might be TRBD1 (6 bases). The CDR3 covers 14 residues. Germline V CDR1 and CDR2: SGHTA, FQGNSA. The V end was cut by 1 base, the J end by 5 bases, with 12 bases between. CDR3 protein: CASSLGGTPNEQYF. DNA for the CDR3: TGTGCCAGCAGCTTAGGAGGGACACCGAACGAGCAGTACTTC.

The rearrangement joins TRBV29-1 to TRBJ2-7; possibly TRBD1 for D (5 bases). V was cut by 5 bases and J by 1 base, with 9 bases left in between. The CDR3 is 12 amino acids. Germline lookup yields CDR1 SQVTM and CDR2 ANQGSEA. The CDR3 here is CSVYQGSYEQYF. The CDR3 DNA reads TGCAGCGTTTATCAGGGTTCCTACGAGCAGTACTTC.

This chain joins TRBV18 and TRBJ2-6; 12 bases match TRBD1. J lost 0 bases, V lost 6 bases, and 9 bases had no gene match. The CDR3 totals 19 residues. Germline CDR1 KGHSH, CDR2 LQKENI. DNA of the CDR3: TGTGCCAGCTCCCCCGGGACAGGGGGCTCTTACTCTGGGGCCAACGTCCTGACTTTC. This codes for CASSPGTGGSYSGANVLTF.

This clone was picked up one time. This chain joins TRBV5-6 and TRBJ2-7, with a tentative D call TRBD1 (6 bases). Germline CDR1 is SGHDT and CDR2 is YYEEEE. The CDR3 is 17 amino acids. Trimming took off 2 bases at V and 0 bases at J, with 18 bases between the two ends. The CDR3 DNA reads TGTGCCAGCAGCTTTCCTAAGATCGACAGGAGCTCCTACGAGCAGTACTTC. This sequence encodes CASSFPKIDRSSYEQYF.

The J gene is TRBJ2-3, the V gene TRBV30, with TRBD2 identical over 9 bases. CDR1 is GTSNPN and CDR2 is SVGIG in the germline V gene (reference sequence). The CDR3 consists of 15 residues. The V segment lost 3 bases and the J segment 2 bases; nucleotides outside the gene matches: 6. The CDR3 region has the DNA TGTGCCTGGAGATTACCGGGACTAGCCACAGATACGCAGTATTTT. Encoded protein: CAWRLPGLATDTQYF.

The rearrangement joins TRBV2 to TRBJ2-7; D might be TRBD1 (5 bases). The CDR3 sequence is 13 residues long. Trimming left V 5 bases short and J 1 base short, with 9 bases between. CDR1 and CDR2 from the germline V gene are SNHLY and FYNNEI. The CDR3 DNA follows: TGTGCCAGCAGTCCCAGGGTTTCCTACGAGCAGTACTTC. Its protein product is CASSPRVSYEQYF.

The CDR3 bases are TGTGCCAGCAGGTACCAAGTTGGGACAGGGCACACTGAAGCTTTCTTT. Protein sequence: CASRYQVGTGHTEAFF. The chain couples TRBV25-1 to TRBJ1-1; 9 bases align to TRBD1. Germline V gene lookup returns CDR1 MGHDK and CDR2 SYGVNS. The V segment lost 6 bases and the J segment 3 bases; nucleotides outside the gene matches: 11. CDR3 length: 16 amino acids.

The chain links TRBV7-2 to TRBJ2-5; 7 bases match TRBD1. CDR1 SGHTA and CDR2 FQGNSA come from the germline V gene. CDR3 length equals 13 residues. The CDR3 loop is CASQGTAQETQYF. The DNA for the CDR3 is TGTGCTTCGCAGGGGACAGCCCAAGAGACCCAGTACTTC.

This rearrangement joins TRBV7-3 to TRBJ2-7; 9 bases are a match to TRBD2. The CDR3 is made up of 16 amino acids. V lost 2 bases to trimming and J lost 5 bases; unmatched junction nucleotides: 10. The V gene's germline CDR1 is SGHTA and CDR2 FQGTGA. The CDR3 sequence: CASSLLAGALSHEQYF. In DNA, the CDR3 is TGTGCCAGCAGCTTATTAGCGGGAGCCCTCTCACACGAGCAGTACTTC.

The chain joins TRBV5-6 to TRBJ1-6, with D perhaps TRBD1 (6 bases). V was clipped by 4 bases and J by 7 bases, with 12 bases between them. The CDR3 extends over 14 amino acids. Germline V gene sequence: CDR1 SGHDT, CDR2 YYEEEE. The CDR3 sequence: CASSPGHTNSPLHF. CDR3 nucleotides: TGTGCCAGCAGCCCGGGACATACGAATTCACCCCTCCACTTT.

V and J are TRBV9 and TRBJ2-5, with 7 bases identical to TRBD1. Looked up from germline, CDR1 is SGDLS and CDR2 is YYNGEE. After removal of 0 bases from V and 4 bases from J, the junction contained 6 bases not matched to a gene. The CDR3 has 15 amino acids. Written as DNA, the CDR3 is TGTGCCAGCAGCGTAGGTACAGGGGACCGAGAGACCCAGTACTTC. Protein product: CASSVGTGDRETQYF.

This clone was counted a few times. J is TRBJ1-5 and V is TRBV19; no reliable D call. The CDR3 sequence is 13 residues long. Trimming removed 5 bases from V and 4 bases from J, with 9 bases in between. Germline V gives CDR1 LNHDA, CDR2 SQIVND (reference sequence). This CDR3 is CASSRQDNQPQHF. CDR3 in DNA: TGTGCCAGTAGTCGGCAGGATAATCAGCCCCAGCATTTT.

The chain carries TRBV7-3 and TRBJ2-1; 7 nucleotides line up with TRBD2. Germline assignment: CDR1 SGHTA and CDR2 FQGTGA. V lost 1 base, J lost 9 bases, and 12 bases stayed unmatched. The CDR3 is made up of 16 amino acids. The CDR3 region has the DNA TGTGCCAGCAGCTTAAGGGAGCGGGAACTTTCAAGTGAGCAGTTCTTC. It codes for CASSLRERELSSEQFF.

The rearrangement links TRBV11-2 to TRBJ2-7, with TRBD2 matching 13 bases. V dropped 2 bases and J dropped 2; count of bases not matched to a gene: 9. CDR1 is SGHAT, CDR2 FQNNGV, per germline. This CDR3 has 18 residues. The CDR3 sequence: CASSLIGLAGAGAYEQYF. CDR3 coding DNA: TGTGCCAGCAGCTTAATAGGACTAGCGGGAGCGGGGGCCTACGAGCAGTACTTC.

The chain couples TRBV5-1 to TRBJ2-4; TRBD2 might be the D (6 bases). Germline V gene sequence: CDR1 SGHRS, CDR2 YFSETQ. Trimming took 6 bases from V and 6 from J, leaving 16 bases between them. CDR3 length: 14 amino acids. The CDR3 nucleotides read TGCGCCAGCACCGACGCGGGGTTGGGAAACATTCAGTACTTC. This gives the protein CASTDAGLGNIQYF.

This rearrangement joins TRBV27 to TRBJ2-1; 11 bases map to TRBD2. Losses at the gene ends were 5 bases for V and 10 bases for J; bases not matched to a gene: 10. The CDR3 runs to 15 residues. CDR1 and CDR2 (germline): MNHEY, SMNVEV (reference sequence). CDR3: CASSPGTSGVPEQFF. In DNA, the CDR3 is TGTGCCAGCAGTCCCGGGACTAGCGGAGTCCCCGAGCAGTTCTTC.

The chain links TRBV7-2 to TRBJ2-7; the match to TRBD2 covers 10 bases. With 3 bases clipped from V and 3 bases from J, the junction kept 8 bases outside the gene matches. The V gene's germline CDR1 is SGHTA and CDR2 FQGNSA. The CDR3 is 16 amino acids. This CDR3 reads CASSFISSGGIYEQYF. In nucleotides, the CDR3 is TGTGCCAGCAGCTTCATTTCTAGCGGGGGAATCTACGAGCAGTACTTC.

This clone showed up just once. V gene TRBV9 combines with J gene TRBJ2-5, with TRBD1 matching 7 bases. This CDR3 is 15 amino acids long. The V segment lost 4 bases and the J segment 5 bases; nucleotides outside the gene matches: 11. Looked up from germline, CDR1 is SGDLS and CDR2 is YYNGEE. The DNA for the CDR3 is TGTGCCAGCAGCTCTCAGACAGGGCAGGTGGAGACCCAGTACTTC. Residues: CASSSQTGQVETQYF.

The V and J genes are TRBV9 and TRBJ2-7; D not certain. The CDR3 is 13 residues long. Germline V gene data show CDR1 as SGDLS and CDR2 as YYNGEE. The V end was cut by 2 bases, the J end by 8 bases, with 14 bases between. This CDR3 reads CASSVQDLTKQYF. As DNA, the CDR3 is TGTGCCAGCAGCGTCCAGGATCTTACGAAGCAGTACTTC.

This chain connects TRBV5-8 to TRBJ2-3; 7 nucleotides agree with TRBD1. With 1 base clipped from V and 2 bases from J, the junction kept 7 bases outside the gene matches. The CDR3 totals 16 residues. Germline loops: CDR1 SGHTS, CDR2 YDEGEE. The CDR3 spells CASSLSRTGATDTQYF. The CDR3 nucleotides read TGTGCCAGCAGCTTGTCAAGGACAGGAGCCACAGATACGCAGTATTTT.

The chain is built from TRBV11-3 and TRBJ2-7; 7 bases fit TRBD2. CDR3 length equals 17 residues. In germline, CDR1 is SGHNT, CDR2 YENEEA. V gave up 1 base and J gave up 1 base; unmatched junction bases: 10. CDR3 sequence reads: CASSLGSRLAVSYEQYF. Here the CDR3 DNA reads TGTGCCAGCAGCTTAGGATCTCGGCTAGCGGTTTCCTACGAGCAGTACTTC.

The chain is built from TRBV11-3 and TRBJ2-7, with 7 nucleotides matching TRBD2. The CDR3 has 17 residues. In germline, CDR1 is SGHNT, CDR2 YENEEA. V gave up 5 bases and J gave up 3 bases; unmatched junction bases: 16. The CDR3 region is CASSRKATSWGGYEQYF. The CDR3, as DNA: TGTGCCAGCAGCAGAAAAGCCACTAGCTGGGGGGGCTACGAGCAGTACTTC.

In nucleotides, the CDR3 is TGCAGCGTCATCGTCAGGGAGGCGACTGAAGCTTTCTTT. This gives the protein CSVIVREATEAFF. This chain links TRBV29-1 with TRBJ1-1; possible D gene TRBD1, 5 bases. The germline CDR1 and CDR2 sequences are SQVTM and ANQGSEA. The CDR3 covers 13 residues. V gave up 6 bases and J gave up 5 bases, with 16 bases separating them.

The chain joins TRBV5-6 to TRBJ2-2; 13 positions match TRBD2. The V and J ends lost 2 bases and 5 bases, in that order; junction bases with no gene match: 3. This CDR3 spans 16 amino acids. The V gene's germline CDR1 is SGHDT and CDR2 YYEEEE. CDR3 sequence (DNA): TGTGCCAGCAGCTTCGCACTAGCGGGAGGGACCGGGGAGCTGTTTTTT. It specifies CASSFALAGGTGELFF.